This T cell receptor (beta chain) comes out of a study of glioma-infiltrating T cells. Study outcomes and limitations: CDR3 overlap between tissue and blood was very small. Above-expected tissue-blood divergence occurred in all gliomas, most in low-grade ones.

The iRepertoire nested amplicon-rescue multiplex PCR amplified TCR alpha and beta CDR3s from RNA. Tissue mRNA or PBMC total RNA, roughly 95-400 ng, went into one-step reverse transcription and amplification. TCRdb reanalysed the multiplex PCR reads using MiXCR and keeps one entry per CDR3 protein. Among approximately 120,000 distinct CDR3 sequences listed, 23% were seen once. This clonotype was detected ten times or more. The antigen remains undetermined. The sample was glioma tissue, nonneoplastic brain tissue, or PBMCs (not recorded which). This clonotype was sampled from a human donor with low-grade glioma or glioblastoma, undergoing nonglioma brain surgery, or in good health (not recorded which).

Here the CDR3 DNA reads TGTGCCAGCAGCTTAAGTCCCCCGACTGAAGCTTTCTTT. This encodes CASSLSPPTEAFF. The rearrangement links TRBV7-6 to TRBJ1-1, with no clear D. Between the trimmed V and J ends, which lost 2 bases and 5 bases, there was a span of 9 bases. This CDR3 contains 13 residues. Germline assignment: CDR1 SGHVS and CDR2 FNYEAQ.